Listed here are 27 T cell receptor beta chains from one sample, sequenced in a study. TCRdb reprocessed the 5' RACE reads with MiXCR, giving one entry per CDR3 protein. The data hold tens of thousands of distinct CDR3 sequences, with roughly 25% observed a single time. Treg sorting used a CD4+CD25+CD127-/low gate. Specimen: tumor-infiltrating Tregs sorted from the breast tumor. Every receptor here comes from a female donor with breast cancer.

This sequence joins TRBV27 and TRBJ1-1; no definite D call. The CDR3 totals 13 residues. V shed 3 bases and J shed 3 bases, with 8 bases lying between them. The germline CDR1 and CDR2 sequences are MNHEY and SMNVEV (reference sequence). In DNA, the CDR3 is TGTGCCAGCAGTTTTGAGCGATACACTGAAGCTTTCTTT. This translates into CASSFERYTEAFF.

This clonotype has only a few counts. The chain couples TRBV20-1 to TRBJ1-1; no definite D call. In germline, CDR1 is DFQATT, CDR2 SNEGSKA (reference sequence). V lost 6 bases, J lost 7 bases, and 18 bases lay in between. The length of the CDR3 is 13 residues. Here the CDR3 DNA reads TGCAGTGCGAGAATCTGGGAATTTGGTGAAGCTTTCTTT. Its protein product is CSARIWEFGEAFF.

This clonotype was observed many times. CDR3 bases: TGTGCCAGCAGCTTGGTAGCGGGGGGAACAGATACGCAGTATTTT. Encoded protein: CASSLVAGGTDTQYF. The rearrangement uses TRBV5-4 and TRBJ2-3; 10 bases are shared with TRBD2. With V trimmed by 0 bases and J by 3 bases, 1 base remained unmatched. From germline, CDR1 is SGHNT and CDR2 YYREEE (reference sequence). The CDR3 contains 15 residues.

In DNA, the CDR3 is TGCAGTGCTATCCCCACTAGCGGCGGTGGGACCCAGTACTTC. It yields the protein CSAIPTSGGGTQYF. This chain uses TRBV20-1 with TRBJ2-5; 8 bases match TRBD2. CDR3 length: 14 amino acids. Trimming took 4 bases from V and 7 from J; bases not matched to a gene: 11. Looked up from germline, CDR1 is DFQATT and CDR2 is SNEGSKA (reference sequence).

This rearrangement joins TRBV20-1 to TRBJ1-4; TRBD1 matches at 11 bases. The CDR3 consists of 13 residues. Looked up from germline, CDR1 is DFQATT and CDR2 is SNEGSKA (reference sequence). V dropped 3 bases and J dropped 7; count of bases not matched to a gene: 1. The CDR3 sequence: CSARGTGGEKLFF. The CDR3 coding sequence is TGCAGTGCTAGGGGGACAGGGGGTGAAAAACTGTTTTTT.

To note about this clonotype: Its ends do not fully match the called genes, so a read error is possible. This chain links TRBV10-1 with TRBJ2-3, with 7 positions matching TRBD2. The CDR3 is made up of 15 amino acids. Germline CDR1 WNHNN, CDR2 SYGVQD (reference sequence). CDR3 sequence: CAGSDSGGSTDTQYF. In DNA form, the CDR3 reads TGCGCCGGCAGTGACTCCGGGGGGAGCACAGATACGCAGTATTTT.

V gene TRBV20-1 combines with J gene TRBJ2-4, with a tentative D call TRBD2 (6 bases). Germline V CDR1 and CDR2: DFQATT, SNEGSKA (reference sequence). V was clipped by 3 bases and J by 5 bases, with 11 bases between them. There are 13 residues in the CDR3. In DNA, the CDR3 is TGCAGTGCTAGTGGGACTCTCCAAAACATTCAGTACTTC. This encodes CSASGTLQNIQYF.

This clonotype was recorded a few times. The rearrangement uses TRBV7-2 and TRBJ2-1; D uncertain. Germline CDR1 reads SGHTA; CDR2 reads FQGNSA. V lost 0 bases and J 5 bases, leaving 11 bases between the germline ends. The CDR3 loop spans 15 amino acids. This CDR3 reads CASSLARDFHNEQFF. CDR3 DNA sequence: TGTGCCAGCAGCTTAGCTCGTGACTTTCACAATGAGCAGTTCTTC.

Worth noting for this clonotype: The germline gene is not matched at one end of the junction; a read error may be the cause. The rearrangement uses TRBV12-3 or TRBV12-4 and TRBJ2-7; D is perhaps TRBD1 (6 bases). The CDR3 is 14 amino acids. As DNA, the CDR3 is TGTACCAGCAGTTCCACAGGGAAGGGCTACGAGCAGTACTTC. Its translation: CTSSSTGKGYEQYF.

For this clonotype: A much larger clonotype is one base distant, so this may be a read error. V usage is TRBV11-2 and J usage is TRBJ1-2, with D possibly being TRBD1 (5 bases). Trimming took off 5 bases at V and 10 bases at J, with 20 bases between the two ends. The CDR3 runs to 14 residues. Per the germline V gene, CDR1 is SGHAT and CDR2 is FQNNGV. CDR3 sequence (DNA): TGTGCCAGCAGCCTGACTCTCCTTGGGGGTGACTACACCTTC. As protein: CASSLTLLGGDYTF.

Only a few counts were recorded for this clonotype. CDR3 loop: CSTAGGQGTDTQYF. CDR3 bases: TGCAGTACGGCCGGAGGACAGGGCACAGATACGCAGTATTTT. J is TRBJ2-3 and V is TRBV20-1; 7 nucleotides agree with TRBD1. Germline V gives CDR1 DFQATT, CDR2 SNEGSKA (reference sequence). The V segment lost 8 bases and the J segment 1 base; nucleotides outside the gene matches: 9. The CDR3 extends over 14 amino acids.

The chain combines TRBV5-1 with TRBJ2-1, with D tentatively TRBD2 (6 bases). The V gene lost 4 bases and the J gene lost 3 bases, with 17 bases spanning the gap. Germline CDR1 and CDR2: SGHRS and YFSETQ. The CDR3 totals 16 residues. The CDR3 DNA reads TGCGCCAGCAGCCCACGGGGCGGGGAAATCTACAATGAGCAGTTCTTC. The encoded protein is CASSPRGGEIYNEQFF. Full variable domain (outside the CDR3, taken from reference TRBV5-1 and TRBJ2-1): KAGVTQTPRYLIKTRGQQVTLSCSPISGHRSVSWYQQTPGQGLQFLFEYFSETQRNKGNFPGRFSGRQFSNSRSEMNVSTLELGDSALYLCASSPRGGEIYNEQFFGPGTRLTVL.

This clonotype was counted at least ten times. This chain connects TRBV5-1 to TRBJ2-7; the D is unclear. The V end was cut by 3 bases, the J end by 0 bases, with 7 bases between. CDR1 is SGHRS and CDR2 is YFSETQ in the germline V gene. The CDR3 sequence is 13 residues long. CDR3 bases: TGCGCCAGCAGCTCTAGGTCCTCCTACGAGCAGTACTTC. Protein sequence: CASSSRSSYEQYF.

This rearrangement joins TRBV24-1 to TRBJ2-7; D may match TRBD1 or TRBD2 (5 bases each). CDR1 and CDR2 (germline): KGHDR, SFDVKD. The CDR3 is 13 residues long. V was shortened by 9 bases and J by 5 bases, with 16 bases between the two germline ends. The CDR3 loop reads CATQGRGPHEQYF. Written as DNA, the CDR3 is TGTGCCACCCAGGGACGGGGTCCCCACGAGCAGTACTTC.

Here the CDR3 reads CSAKQGDQPQHF. CDR3 nucleotide sequence: TGCAGTGCTAAACAGGGAGATCAGCCCCAGCATTTT. The chain links TRBV20-1 to TRBJ1-5; D may be TRBD1 (6 bases). V dropped 4 bases and J dropped 5 bases, with 9 bases sitting between them. The CDR3 extends over 12 amino acids. The germline V gene encodes CDR1 DFQATT and CDR2 SNEGSKA (reference sequence).

The chain couples TRBV7-3 to TRBJ1-6; D possibly corresponds to TRBD1 (6 bases). The V end was cut by 1 base, the J end by 7 bases, with 8 bases between. CDR3 length: 14 residues. Per the germline V gene, CDR1 is SGHTA and CDR2 is FQGTGA. The chain's CDR3 is CASSLMGGNSPLHF. CDR3 coding DNA: TGTGCCAGCAGCTTAATGGGGGGCAATTCACCCCTCCACTTT. The variable domain in full, completed from reference TRBV7-3 and TRBJ1-6, reads GAGVSQTPSNKVTEKGKYVELRCDPISGHTALYWYRQSLGQGPEFLIYFQGTGAADDSGLPNDRFFAVRPEGSVSTLKIQRTERGDSAVYLCASSLMGGNSPLHFGNGTRLTVT.

The CDR3 sequence is CSARLGLDPYNEQFF. The CDR3 nucleotides read TGCAGCGCGAGATTGGGACTAGATCCCTACAATGAGCAGTTCTTC. V gene TRBV29-1 combines with J gene TRBJ2-1; 8 nucleotides agree with TRBD2. Losses at the gene ends were 7 bases for V and 2 bases for J; bases not matched to a gene: 10. The CDR3 has 15 residues. The germline CDR1 and CDR2 sequences are SQVTM and ANQGSEA.

The rearrangement uses TRBV20-1 and TRBJ1-5; tentatively, D is TRBD1 (5 bases). The ends were cut back, 0 bases at V and 7 bases at J, with 19 bases in the middle. The CDR3 is 16 residues long. From germline, CDR1 is DFQATT and CDR2 SNEGSKA (reference sequence). CDR3 in amino acids: CSARDIRGGSMQPQHF. The DNA for the CDR3 is TGCAGTGCTAGAGATATCCGGGGGGGATCGATGCAGCCCCAGCATTTT.

DNA for the CDR3: TGCAGCGTCCGTAGACAGGGTATCTACAATGAGCAGTTCTTC. Amino acid sequence: CSVRRQGIYNEQFF. V gene TRBV29-1 combines with J gene TRBJ2-1, with 7 nucleotides matching TRBD1. The V gene's germline CDR1 is SQVTM and CDR2 ANQGSEA. V shed 6 bases, J shed 3 bases, and the junction held 8 bases outside the gene matches. This CDR3 spans 14 amino acids.

Concerning this clonotype: The junction and the germline gene differ at one end; a read error may be behind it. The chain carries TRBV5-1 and TRBJ2-5, with D uncertain. This CDR3 comprises 15 residues. Germline V gene lookup returns CDR1 SGHRS and CDR2 YFSETQ. CDR3 loop: CASSLESGRQETRYF. CDR3 sequence (DNA): TGCGCCAGCAGCTTGGAGTCGGGCAGGCAAGAGACCCGGTACTTC.

The chain carries TRBV11-2 and TRBJ1-1, with D possibly matching TRBD1 (5 bases). Germline V lookup: CDR1 SGHAT, CDR2 FQNNGV. Trimming took off 1 base at V and 8 bases at J, with 14 bases between the two ends. The CDR3 sequence is 14 residues long. CDR3 protein: CASSLVMGDNEAFF. CDR3 sequence (DNA): TGTGCCAGCAGCTTAGTAATGGGGGATAACGAAGCTTTCTTT.

As for this clonotype: Just one base apart from a much larger clone, this may be a read error. The V gene is TRBV20-1, the J gene TRBJ2-7, with unresolved D. Germline V lookup: CDR1 DFQATT, CDR2 SNEGSKA (reference sequence). The V gene lost 5 bases and the J gene lost 0 bases, with 11 bases spanning the gap. The CDR3 is made up of 13 amino acids. CDR3 nucleotides: TGCAGTGCTCACCAGGCGGCCTCCTACGAGCAGTACTTC. It specifies CSAHQAASYEQYF.

In its sample, this clonotype was seen once. A junction end diverges from the germline sequence, so it may reflect a read error. The V and J genes are TRBV6-1 and TRBJ1-5; unclear D gene. CDR3 length: 15 amino acids. Germline-derived CDR1 and CDR2 are MNHNS and SASEGT. CDR3 residues: CAGSPLPGLGQPQHF. The DNA of the CDR3 is TGTGCCGGCAGCCCCCTGCCGGGGTTGGGTCAGCCCCAGCATTTT.

The table lists this clonotype with many counts. The chain carries TRBV5-1 and TRBJ2-7; D is possibly TRBD2 (5 bases). Germline V CDR1 and CDR2: SGHRS, YFSETQ. The ends were cut back, 0 bases at V and 4 bases at J, with 14 bases in the middle. This CDR3 contains 15 residues. The CDR3 loop reads CASSLGGLAPYEQYF. DNA for the CDR3: TGCGCCAGCAGCTTGGGAGGGCTAGCACCATACGAGCAGTACTTC.

The V call is TRBV4-3, the J call TRBJ1-4; D might be TRBD1 (6 bases). Trimming pared 2 bases from V and 2 bases from J, leaving 18 bases between. CDR1 and CDR2 (germline): LGHNA, YSLEER. The CDR3 runs 18 residues. This chain's CDR3 is CASSQRIMMGATNEKLFF. CDR3 DNA sequence: TGCGCCAGCAGCCAACGTATTATGATGGGGGCGACTAATGAAAAACTGTTTTTT.

The genes are TRBV20-1 and TRBJ2-7; no firm D call. V was clipped by 3 bases and J by 5 bases, with 14 bases between them. There are 13 residues in the CDR3. The germline gives CDR1 DFQATT, CDR2 SNEGSKA (reference sequence). The CDR3 sequence: CSARSAIGDEQYF. The CDR3 DNA sequence: TGCAGTGCTAGGAGCGCCATAGGAGACGAGCAGTACTTC.

This CDR3 reads CASGNDPLVFFETQYF. DNA for the CDR3: TGTGCCAGCGGGAACGATCCTCTAGTTTTCTTCGAGACCCAGTACTTC. The chain couples TRBV6-1 to TRBJ2-5; D ambiguous. In germline, CDR1 is MNHNS, CDR2 SASEGT. This CDR3 spans 16 amino acids. V lost 8 bases, J lost 5 bases, and 24 bases lay in between.